The TCR beta chain under discussion was sequenced for a study of CD8+ T cells in alopecia areata. Study outcomes and limitations: Higher clonality than in normal scalp was seen in lesional scalp, especially alopecia totalis/universalis. Patients displayed less clarity in TCR sharing than mice, a finding possibly related to HLA.

The CDR3 contains 15 residues. Germline assignment: CDR1 SQVTM and CDR2 ANQGSEA. Trimming took 0 bases from V and 7 from J; bases not matched to a gene: 7. This clone was detected only a few times. What it binds is not known. Following RNA extraction, reverse transcription yielded cDNA that acted as the sequencing template. Assay: immunoSEQ multiplex PCR; the TCRdb copy retains only in-frame clones and omits some. The repertoire holds 140,000 or so clones, with 62% as singletons. The chain has TRBV29-1 and TRBJ2-5; 11 bases fit TRBD2. The specimen sequenced was CD8+ T cells sorted from blood. The clonotype originates from a human donor in good health. DNA of the CDR3: TGCAGCGTTGAAGATAGTAGCGGGAGGGAAGTGACCCAGTACTTC. This codes for CSVEDSSGREVTQYF.